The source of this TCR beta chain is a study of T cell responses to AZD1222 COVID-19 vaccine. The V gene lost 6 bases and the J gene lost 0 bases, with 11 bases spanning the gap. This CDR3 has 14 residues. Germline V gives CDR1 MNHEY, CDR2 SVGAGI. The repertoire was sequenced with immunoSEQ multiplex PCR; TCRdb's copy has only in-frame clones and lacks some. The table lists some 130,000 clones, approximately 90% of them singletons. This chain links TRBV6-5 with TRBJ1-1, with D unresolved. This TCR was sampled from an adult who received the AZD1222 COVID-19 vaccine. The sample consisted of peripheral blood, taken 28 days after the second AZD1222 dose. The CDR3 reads CASSRVGMNTEAFF. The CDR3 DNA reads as TGTGCCAGCAGCCGTGTAGGGATGAACACTGAAGCTTTCTTT.